This passage covers 23 T cell receptor beta chains from one sample sequenced in a study of long-term antiretroviral therapy in people with HIV. Run at survey level, the immunoSEQ assay was version v3.0. Data came from immunoSEQ multiplex PCR; TCRdb stores just in-frame clones and leaves some out. The table has over 15,000 clones, 77% seen once. This specimen consisted of unsorted PBMCs, obtained 2.1 years after starting antiretroviral therapy. These receptors all stem from a man aged 40-55 years with HIV.

This rearrangement joins TRBV15 to TRBJ1-1, with 8 bases fitting TRBD1. This CDR3 comprises 16 residues. Germline V CDR1 and CDR2: LNHNV, YYDKDF (reference sequence). The V and J ends lost 0 bases and 6 bases, in that order; junction bases with no gene match: 9. This CDR3 reads CATSRDLDRGSAEAFF. DNA for the CDR3: TGTGCCACCAGCAGAGATCTAGACAGGGGTTCAGCTGAAGCTTTCTTT.

The chain has TRBV5-4 and TRBJ1-1; TRBD1 matches 10 bases. CDR3 length: 14 amino acids. V dropped 3 bases and J dropped 6; count of bases not matched to a gene: 5. Per germline, CDR1 SGHNT and CDR2 YYREEE (reference sequence). CDR3 nucleotides: TGTGCCAGCAGCTCCGACAGGGGGCTTGCTGAAGCTTTCTTT. It specifies CASSSDRGLAEAFF.

This clone was recorded once. The rearrangement uses TRBV6-5 and TRBJ2-5; perhaps TRBD1 as D (7 bases). Trimming removed 6 bases at V and 2 bases at J, with 10 bases between. Germline CDR1 and CDR2: MNHEY and SVGAGI. The CDR3 covers 13 residues. In nucleotides, the CDR3 is TGTGCCAGCAGCCCAGGGGGGCAAGAGACCCAGTACTTC. Translated: CASSPGGQETQYF.

This clone has just one count. The gene calls are TRBV7-2 and TRBJ1-1, with D hard to call. V was cut by 3 bases and J by 1 base, with 3 bases left in between. Germline CDR1 and CDR2: SGHTA and FQGNSA. The CDR3 totals 12 residues. CDR3: CASSFWNTEAFF. Here the CDR3 DNA reads TGTGCCAGCAGCTTTTGGAACACTGAAGCTTTCTTT.

The J gene is TRBJ1-1, the V gene TRBV30; D is possibly TRBD1 (5 bases). The CDR3 sequence is 16 residues long. Germline CDR1 and CDR2: GTSNPN and SVGIG (reference sequence). Trimming took 3 bases from V and 3 from J, leaving 20 bases between them. The CDR3 sequence is CAWRSGILLGDTEAFF. The CDR3 DNA is TGTGCCTGGAGGAGCGGGATCCTACTGGGGGACACTGAAGCTTTCTTT.

The J gene is TRBJ1-1, the V gene TRBV7-9; a possible D gene is TRBD1 (5 bases). With 5 bases removed from V and 1 base from J, the gap between germline ends came to 14 bases. The CDR3 spans 15 residues. Germline V gives CDR1 SEHNR, CDR2 FQNEAQ (reference sequence). DNA of the CDR3: TGTGCCAGCAGCCCCCTAGGGCAGGGGAACACTGAAGCTTTCTTT. This gives the protein CASSPLGQGNTEAFF.

V and J are TRBV9 and TRBJ1-4; TRBD1 is a possible D gene (5 bases). V was cut by 3 bases and J by 0 bases, with 12 bases left in between. Per germline, CDR1 SGDLS and CDR2 YYNGEE. The CDR3 length is 16 residues. CDR3 coding DNA: TGTGCCAGCAGCGCGGACGGACATGCAACTAATGAAAAACTGTTTTTT. Amino acids: CASSADGHATNEKLFF.

The chain couples TRBV18 to TRBJ2-7; maybe TRBD1 (7 bases). Per the germline V gene, CDR1 is KGHSH and CDR2 is LQKENI. The CDR3 is made up of 13 amino acids. The V end was cut by 6 bases, the J end by 3 bases, with 12 bases between. The CDR3 here is CASSIQGGYEQYF. CDR3 nucleotides: TGTGCCAGCTCCATTCAGGGGGGCTACGAGCAGTACTTC.

The chain joins TRBV4-1 to TRBJ2-7, with D perhaps TRBD1 or TRBD2 (5 bases each). The V gene lost 0 bases and the J gene lost 3 bases, with 9 bases spanning the gap. From germline, CDR1 is MGHRA and CDR2 YSYEKL. This CDR3 is 14 amino acids long. The CDR3 loop reads CASSQDEGNYEQYF. The CDR3 DNA is TGCGCCAGCAGCCAAGATGAGGGGAACTACGAGCAGTACTTC.

This clone was seen once. The chain links TRBV6-6 to TRBJ1-1, with a tentative D call TRBD1 (6 bases). Germline V gene sequence: CDR1 MNHNY, CDR2 SVGAGI (reference sequence). V was clipped by 4 bases and J by 4 bases, with 16 bases between them. The CDR3 runs 15 residues. CDR3 DNA: TGTGCCAGCAGTTTTATACAGGGCCAGGGCACTGAAGCTTTCTTT. Amino acids: CASSFIQGQGTEAFF.

The chain is built from TRBV5-1 and TRBJ1-5; D perhaps matches TRBD1 (6 bases). The CDR3 spans 14 residues. Trimming took 4 bases from V and 1 from J, leaving 9 bases between them. CDR1 is SGHRS and CDR2 is YFSETQ in the germline V gene. In DNA, the CDR3 is TGCGCCAGCAGCAATGGACAGAGCAATCAGCCCCAGCATTTT. As protein: CASSNGQSNQPQHF.

The chain uses TRBV11-2 and TRBJ2-5; D possibly corresponds to TRBD2 (5 bases). This CDR3 has 15 amino acids. Germline assignment: CDR1 SGHAT and CDR2 FQNNGV. The ends were cut back, 0 bases at V and 5 bases at J, with 13 bases in the middle. CDR3 DNA: TGTGCCAGCAGCTTAGACAGGACTCCGGGGGAGACCCAGTACTTC. As protein: CASSLDRTPGETQYF.

Concerning this clone: Other DNA sequences in the sample encode the same CDR3. The V and J genes are TRBV6-6 and TRBJ2-2, with 9 positions matching TRBD1. Unmatched junction bases numbered 4, after V lost 2 bases and J lost 6 bases. CDR1 and CDR2 (germline): MNHNY, SVGAGI (reference sequence). The CDR3 runs 15 residues. CDR3 in amino acids: CASSYVQGAAGELFF. Here the CDR3 DNA reads TGTGCCAGCAGTTACGTACAGGGGGCGGCCGGGGAGCTGTTTTTT.

The chain has TRBV6-1 and TRBJ1-1; D unclear. CDR1 and CDR2 (germline): MNHNS, SASEGT. This CDR3 region has 13 residues. Trimming cost V 3 bases and J 5 bases, with 10 bases left between them. CDR3 DNA sequence: TGTGCCAGCAGTGACAGAGAGGGAACTGAAGCTTTCTTT. Translated, it gives CASSDREGTEAFF.

The V call is TRBV7-2, the J call TRBJ1-5; D call uncertain. The V end was cut by 2 bases, the J end by 6 bases, with 5 bases between. The CDR3 loop spans 12 amino acids. CDR1 SGHTA and CDR2 FQGNSA come from the germline V gene. CDR3 protein: CASSLRAQPQHF. CDR3 nucleotides: TGTGCCAGCAGCTTAAGGGCTCAGCCCCAGCATTTT.

The rearrangement links TRBV10-3 to TRBJ1-5; 7 bases map to TRBD1. Germline lookup yields CDR1 ENHRY and CDR2 SYGVKD. V gave up 0 bases and J gave up 14 bases; unmatched junction bases: 10. The CDR3 totals 14 residues. The CDR3 sequence is CAISESNLGTEKHF. CDR3 DNA sequence: TGTGCCATCAGTGAGTCGAATCTCGGGACAGAAAAGCATTTT.

The gene calls are TRBV5-6 and TRBJ1-6; tentative D call: TRBD1 (5 bases). Trimming pared 5 bases from V and 5 bases from J, leaving 20 bases between. CDR1 and CDR2 (germline): SGHDT, YYEEEE. The CDR3 has 17 amino acids. The CDR3 spells CASRHYRPGLNNSPLHF. CDR3 DNA sequence: TGTGCCAGCAGACATTACCGCCCGGGACTGAATAATTCACCCCTCCACTTT.

This chain links TRBV27 with TRBJ2-1; TRBD2 matches at 8 bases. The V gene's germline CDR1 is MNHEY and CDR2 SMNVEV (reference sequence). Trimming cost V 2 bases and J 4 bases; bases outside gene matches: 7. The CDR3 is 16 residues long. The CDR3 DNA sequence: TGTGCCAGCAGTTTAAGCACGGGGGGGCCGTACAATGAGCAGTTCTTC. This encodes CASSLSTGGPYNEQFF.

This clone was picked up one time. The chain carries TRBV5-1 and TRBJ2-2; TRBD1 might be the D (5 bases). CDR1 SGHRS and CDR2 YFSETQ come from the germline V gene. The CDR3 is 15 residues long. Trimming cost V 4 bases and J 0 bases, with 10 bases left between them. The DNA for the CDR3 is TGCGCCAGCAGCCCCGGACAAACGAACACCGGGGAGCTGTTTTTT. Encoded protein: CASSPGQTNTGELFF. Using reference TRBV5-1 and TRBJ2-2 for the parts outside the CDR3, the full variable domain is KAGVTQTPRYLIKTRGQQVTLSCSPISGHRSVSWYQQTPGQGLQFLFEYFSETQRNKGNFPGRFSGRQFSNSRSEMNVSTLELGDSALYLCASSPGQTNTGELFFGEGSRLTVL.

The genes are TRBV14 and TRBJ2-3; TRBD2 agrees at 10 bases. Germline CDR1 and CDR2: SGHDN and FVKESK. The ends lost 0 bases at V and 3 bases at J; junction bases unmatched: 3. The CDR3 has 16 amino acids. Written as DNA, the CDR3 is TGTGCCAGCAGCCAAGATCTAGCGGGGGCGACAGATACGCAGTATTTT. Translated, it gives CASSQDLAGATDTQYF.

The chain uses TRBV7-3 and TRBJ2-7; the match to TRBD2 covers 9 bases. This CDR3 is 15 amino acids long. The germline CDR1 and CDR2 sequences are SGHTA and FQGTGA. Losses at the gene ends were 5 bases for V and 1 base for J; bases not matched to a gene: 6. In DNA, the CDR3 is TGTGCCAGCAGCGTCAGCGGGGGGCCTTCCTACGAGCAGTACTTC. This codes for CASSVSGGPSYEQYF.

The chain employs TRBV5-6 and TRBJ1-5; D possibly corresponds to TRBD1 (6 bases). Germline loops: CDR1 SGHDT, CDR2 YYEEEE. The CDR3 sequence is 18 residues long. Trimming took 2 bases from V and 0 from J, leaving 18 bases between them. In DNA form, the CDR3 reads TGTGCCAGCAGCTTAAGAACTGGGGGGCGCGGTAGCAATCAGCCCCAGCATTTT. This sequence encodes CASSLRTGGRGSNQPQHF.

In its sample, this clone was seen a few times. The DNA for the CDR3 is TGTGCCAGCAGTTTGGGGGAGCAGTACTTC. It codes for CASSLGEQYF. This chain uses TRBV27 with TRBJ2-7; the D is unclear. This CDR3 has 10 amino acids. Germline lookup yields CDR1 MNHEY and CDR2 SMNVEV (reference sequence). V gave up 3 bases and J gave up 7 bases, with 4 bases separating them.